What follows is one TCR beta chain and its context. The time point here: patch test 1, 2 weeks after DPC sensitization. Treatment described: therapeutic diphenylcyclopropenone sensitization with weekly scalp DPC. Unfractionated whole blood was the source of the extracted total RNA. The data stem from a study of human T cells and chemical hapten exposure. Study-level background: Predominantly women, the patients had alopecia areata, totalis or universalis.

V gave up 8 bases and J gave up 4 bases, with 14 bases separating them. CDR3 length equals 13 residues. Germline V gives CDR1 ENHRY, CDR2 SYGVKD. During construction of the library, unique molecular identifiers were attached to individual cDNA molecules for quantitative, reproducible TCR counting. TCRdb used MiXCR to reprocess the RACE reads, holding one entry per CDR3 protein. In the table there are a few hundred thousand distinct CDR3 sequences, more than 4.5% of which are singletons. Specimen: whole blood, collected in connection with sensitization to the hapten diphenylcyclopropenone (DPC). This chain joins TRBV10-3 and TRBJ1-1; D might be TRBD1 (5 bases). The receptor was isolated from a woman aged 45-65 years with alopecia areata. Some clones in this sample may be carry-over from other donors' samples. The CDR3 region is CAIGGNLGTEAFF. CDR3 DNA sequence: TGTGCCATCGGGGGGAATCTCGGCACTGAAGCTTTCTTT.